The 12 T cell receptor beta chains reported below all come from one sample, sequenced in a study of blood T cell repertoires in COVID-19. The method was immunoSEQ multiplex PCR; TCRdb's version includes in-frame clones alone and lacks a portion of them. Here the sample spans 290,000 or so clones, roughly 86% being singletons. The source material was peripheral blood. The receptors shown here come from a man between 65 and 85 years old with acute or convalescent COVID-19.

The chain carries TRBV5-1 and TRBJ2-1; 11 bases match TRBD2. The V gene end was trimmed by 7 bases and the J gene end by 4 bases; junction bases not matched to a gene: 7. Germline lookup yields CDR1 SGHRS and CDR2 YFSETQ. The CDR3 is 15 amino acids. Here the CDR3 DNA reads TGCGCCAGCGGGCTAGCGGGAGGCTCGTACAATGAGCAGTTCTTC. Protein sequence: CASGLAGGSYNEQFF.

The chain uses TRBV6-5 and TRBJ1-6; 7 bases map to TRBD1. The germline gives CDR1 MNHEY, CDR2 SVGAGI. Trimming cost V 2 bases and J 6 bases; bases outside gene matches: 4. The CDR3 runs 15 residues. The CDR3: CASSYEGAGNSPLHF. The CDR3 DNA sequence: TGTGCCAGCAGTTACGAGGGGGCAGGTAATTCACCCCTCCACTTT.

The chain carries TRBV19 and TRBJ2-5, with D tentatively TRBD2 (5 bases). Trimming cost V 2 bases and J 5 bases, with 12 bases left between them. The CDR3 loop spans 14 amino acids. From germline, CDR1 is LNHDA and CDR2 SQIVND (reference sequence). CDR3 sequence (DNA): TGTGCCAGTAGTATAAGCAGTAGCGTTGAGACCCAGTACTTC. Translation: CASSISSSVETQYF.

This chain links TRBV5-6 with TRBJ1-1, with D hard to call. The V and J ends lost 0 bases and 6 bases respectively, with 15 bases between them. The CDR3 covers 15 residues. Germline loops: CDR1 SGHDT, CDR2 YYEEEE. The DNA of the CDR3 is TGTGCCAGCAGCTTGGGACCTGACGGGATCGCTGAAGCTTTCTTT. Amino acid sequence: CASSLGPDGIAEAFF. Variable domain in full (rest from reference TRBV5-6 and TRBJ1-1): DAGVTQSPTHLIKTRGQQVTLRCSPKSGHDTVSWYQQALGQGPQFIFQYYEEEERQRGNFPDRFSGHQFPNYSSELNVNALLLGDSALYLCASSLGPDGIAEAFFGQGTRLTVV.

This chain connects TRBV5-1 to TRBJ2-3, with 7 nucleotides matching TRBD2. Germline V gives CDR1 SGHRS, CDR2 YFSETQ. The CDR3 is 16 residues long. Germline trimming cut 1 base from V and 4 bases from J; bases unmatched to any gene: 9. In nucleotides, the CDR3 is TGCGCCAGCAGCTTGCAGTTGGGAGGGTCCGCAGATACGCAGTATTTT. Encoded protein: CASSLQLGGSADTQYF.

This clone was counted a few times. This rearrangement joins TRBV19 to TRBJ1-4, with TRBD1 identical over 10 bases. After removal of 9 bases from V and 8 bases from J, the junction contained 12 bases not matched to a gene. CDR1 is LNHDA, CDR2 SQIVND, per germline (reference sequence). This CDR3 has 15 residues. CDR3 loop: CASRPRGTGEEKLFF. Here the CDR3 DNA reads TGTGCCAGCCGGCCCCGAGGGACAGGGGAGGAAAAACTGTTTTTT.

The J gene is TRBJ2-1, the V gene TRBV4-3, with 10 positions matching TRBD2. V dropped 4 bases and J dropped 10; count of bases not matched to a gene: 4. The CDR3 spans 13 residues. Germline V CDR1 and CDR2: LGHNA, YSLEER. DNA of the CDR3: TGCGCCAGCAGCCCTATTAGCGGGAGGGAGCAGTTCTTC. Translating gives CASSPISGREQFF.

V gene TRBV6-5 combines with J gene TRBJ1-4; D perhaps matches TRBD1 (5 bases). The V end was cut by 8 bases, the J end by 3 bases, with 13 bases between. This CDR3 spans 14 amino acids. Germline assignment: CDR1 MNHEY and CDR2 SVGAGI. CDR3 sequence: CASGEGSANEKLFF. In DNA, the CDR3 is TGTGCCAGCGGGGAGGGGTCGGCTAATGAAAAACTGTTTTTT.

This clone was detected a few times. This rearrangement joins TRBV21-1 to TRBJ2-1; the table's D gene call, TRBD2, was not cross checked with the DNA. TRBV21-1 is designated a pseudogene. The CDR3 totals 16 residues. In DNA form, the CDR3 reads TGTGCCAGCAGCAAGCGGATTCTGAGCTCCTACAATGAGCAGTTCTTC. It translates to CASSKRILSSYNEQFF.

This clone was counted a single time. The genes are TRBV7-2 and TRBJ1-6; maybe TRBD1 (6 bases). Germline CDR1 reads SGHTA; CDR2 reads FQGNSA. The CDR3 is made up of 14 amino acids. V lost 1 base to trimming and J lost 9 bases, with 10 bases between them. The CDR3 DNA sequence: TGTGCCAGCAGCTTAGGCCAGGGGAGTTCACCCCTCCACTTT. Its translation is CASSLGQGSSPLHF.

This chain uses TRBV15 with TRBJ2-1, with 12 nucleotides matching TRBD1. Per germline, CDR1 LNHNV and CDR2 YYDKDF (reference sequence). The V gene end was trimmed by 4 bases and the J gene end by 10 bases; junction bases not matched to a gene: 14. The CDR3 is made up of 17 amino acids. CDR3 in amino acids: CATSTDLRDRGHWEQFF. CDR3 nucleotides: TGTGCCACCAGCACAGACCTCCGGGACAGGGGGCACTGGGAGCAGTTCTTC.

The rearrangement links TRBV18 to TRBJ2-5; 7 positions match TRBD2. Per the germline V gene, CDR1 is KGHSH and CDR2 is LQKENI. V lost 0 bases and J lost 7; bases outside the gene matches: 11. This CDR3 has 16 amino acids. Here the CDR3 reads CASSPPSTAVAGTQYF. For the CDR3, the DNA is TGTGCCAGCTCACCACCGAGTACTGCAGTAGCGGGGACCCAGTACTTC.